This T cell receptor (beta chain) came from a study of blood T cell repertoires in COVID-19. Under the authors' procedure: Nucleated cell number was recorded as an estimate derived from reference gene primer amplification. Profiled with immunoSEQ multiplex PCR; TCRdb holds only in-frame clones, not every one. That table furnishes V, J and clone size, whereas the DNA furnished D and trimming. Of about 130,000 clones listed, roughly two thirds were seen once; the top ten hold 1.5% to 2%. Germline V lookup: CDR1 MNHEY, CDR2 SVGEGT. The V end was cut by 0 bases, the J end by 5 bases, with 13 bases between. The CDR3 loop spans 15 amino acids.

This receptor was taken from a woman in her 70s with acute or convalescent COVID-19. The sequenced sample consisted of peripheral blood. The chain uses TRBV6-2 or TRBV6-3 and TRBJ1-2, with unresolved D. As DNA, the CDR3 is TGTGCCAGCAGTTACTCTGGGAGGACCCAATATGGCTACACCTTC. Its translation: CASSYSGRTQYGYTF.